This T cell receptor beta chain was documented in a study of naive and memory T cell subsets. Findings and caveats of the study: Over 95% of naive TCR sequences appeared only once after error correction, unlike memory subsets. A few larger clonotypes appeared in naive repertoires, especially CD8, possibly memory cells re-expressing CD45RA.

The beta constant-region primer was an equimolar mix of two oligonucleotides covering TRBC1 and TRBC2. Nested alpha and beta constant-region primers with the SP2 primer drove four PCR rounds on ligated cDNA. One entry per CDR3 protein results from TCRdb running MiXCR on the UMI-ligation and nested PCR reads. The sample carries 120,000 to 150,000 distinct CDR3 sequences, roughly a fifth recorded once. From germline, CDR1 is LGHNT and CDR2 FRNRAP. Trimming took 1 base from V and 2 from J; bases not matched to a gene: 8. The CDR3 extends over 17 amino acids. This clonotype was observed at least ten times. The antigen remains undetermined.

The receptor comes from a human donor in good health. Input material: naive CD8+ T cells from blood. The V call is TRBV12-5, the J call TRBJ2-3, with TRBD2 matching 8 bases. In DNA form, the CDR3 reads TGTGCTAGTGGTTTGGGCCCAATAGCGGGACCCACAGATACGCAGTATTTT. Encoded protein: CASGLGPIAGPTDTQYF. Together with reference TRBV12-5 and TRBJ2-3, the CDR3 gives the full variable domain: DARVTQTPRHKVTEMGQEVTMRCQPILGHNTVFWYRQTMMQGLELLAYFRNRAPLDDSGMPKDRFSAEMPDATLATLKIQPSEPRDSAVYFCASGLGPIAGPTDTQYFGPGTRLTVL.